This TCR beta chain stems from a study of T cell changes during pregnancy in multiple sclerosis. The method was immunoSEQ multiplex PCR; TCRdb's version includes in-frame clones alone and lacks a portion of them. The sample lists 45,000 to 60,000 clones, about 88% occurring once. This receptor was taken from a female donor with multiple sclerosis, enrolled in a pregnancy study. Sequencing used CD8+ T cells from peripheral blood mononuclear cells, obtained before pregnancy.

This CDR3 reads CATLRPTGVNTEAFF. Here the CDR3 DNA reads TGTGCCACTTTGCGACCGACAGGAGTGAACACTGAAGCTTTCTTT. V is TRBV6-1 and J is TRBJ1-1, with a weak D call TRBD1 (6 bases). Germline V gene data show CDR1 as MNHNS and CDR2 as SASEGT. V was trimmed by 10 bases and J by 0 bases, leaving 18 bases between them. The CDR3 is 15 residues long.